These 30 T cell receptor beta chains came from one sample sequenced in a study of CD8 T cells in ankylosing spondylitis. TCRdb analysed the 5' RACE reads with MiXCR anew, one entry per CDR3 protein. The data hold 250,000 or so distinct CDR3 sequences, with 15% to 20% observed a single time. Input material: blood, either unsorted or a sorted T cell fraction (not recorded which). The receptors shown here come from a male donor with ankylosing spondylitis or in good health (not recorded which).

This clonotype was recorded a few times. The chain carries TRBV3-1 and TRBJ2-7; D gene ambiguous. Germline V CDR1 and CDR2: LGHDT, YNNKEL (reference sequence). The CDR3 spans 15 residues. Deletions cut 2 bases from V and 0 bases from J, with 11 bases between. DNA for the CDR3: TGTGCCAGCAGCCAATTGCGGATGAGCTCCTACGAGCAGTACTTC. Translation gives CASSQLRMSSYEQYF.

This clonotype was seen just once. The V and J genes are TRBV29-1 and TRBJ2-3; a possible D gene is TRBD2 (6 bases). V was cut by 6 bases and J by 10 bases, with 20 bases left in between. The CDR3 contains 13 residues. From germline, CDR1 is SQVTM and CDR2 ANQGSEA. The CDR3 here is CSVLTRNERSQYF. The CDR3 nucleotides are TGCAGCGTCCTGACTAGGAACGAACGGTCGCAGTATTTT.

Remarks on this clonotype: A much larger clone lies a single base off, so this may be a read error. The V gene is TRBV5-1, the J gene TRBJ1-5; no reliable D call. Germline values: CDR1 SGHRS, CDR2 YFSETQ. The CDR3 contains 15 residues. CDR3 in DNA: TGCGCCTGCAGATTAGAGGGTCTCGGGGATCAGCCCCAGCATTTT. Translating it yields CACRLEGLGDQPQHF.

Only a few counts were recorded for this clonotype. CDR3 in amino acids: CASSLLQPGANVLTF. As DNA, the CDR3 is TGTGCCAGCAGCTTGCTACAGCCTGGGGCCAACGTCCTGACTTTC. The chain is built from TRBV7-9 and TRBJ2-6; no reliable D call. The germline gives CDR1 SEHNR, CDR2 FQNEAQ (reference sequence). Deletions cut 3 bases from V and 2 bases from J, with 8 bases between. The CDR3 contains 15 residues.

Note on this clonotype: This clone may be a read error of a much larger clone one base away. This rearrangement joins TRBV29-1 to TRBJ1-5, with 7 nucleotides matching TRBD1. The J segment lost 12 bases and the V segment lost 7 bases, leaving 12 bases of the junction unmatched. The germline V gene has CDR1 SQVTM and CDR2 ANQGSEA. CDR3 length equals 12 residues. In nucleotides, the CDR3 is TGCAGCGCCGGGACAGAGACGGGGCTCCAGCATTTT. Translating gives CSAGTETGLQHF. Filled out from reference TRBV29-1 and TRBJ1-5, the complete variable domain reads SAVISQKPSRDICQRGTSLTIQCQVDSQVTMMFWYRQQPGQSLTLIATANQGSEATYESGFVIDKFPISRPNLTFSTLTVSNMSPEDSSIYLCSAGTETGLQHFGDGTRLSIL.

The CDR3 DNA sequence: TGCAGTGCTCCCAGGGAAGCGAACCCCTACGAGCAGTACTTC. Protein sequence: CSAPREANPYEQYF. The chain combines TRBV20-1 with TRBJ2-7, with D perhaps matching TRBD1 (5 bases). V shed 5 bases and J shed 2 bases, with 16 bases lying between them. The germline gives CDR1 DFQATT, CDR2 SNEGSKA (reference sequence). The CDR3 runs to 14 residues.

This chain links TRBV10-3 with TRBJ2-7; D unclear. In germline, CDR1 is ENHRY, CDR2 SYGVKD. The germline V and J ends were trimmed by 0 bases and 3 bases, with 12 bases remaining between them. There are 15 residues in the CDR3. CDR3 coding DNA: TGTGCCATCAGTGAGTCCAGGCTGAGTGTCTACGAGCAGTACTTC. As protein: CAISESRLSVYEQYF.

This clonotype was seen more than once but under ten times. V usage is TRBV25-1 and J usage is TRBJ2-1; 8 nucleotides line up with TRBD1. Germline CDR1 MGHDK, CDR2 SYGVNS. The CDR3 runs 16 residues. Trimming cost V 5 bases and J 7 bases; bases outside gene matches: 13. In DNA form, the CDR3 reads TGTGCCAGCAGTCCTGTGACAGGGGAGGCCTGGAATGAGCAGTTCTTC. Translated, it gives CASSPVTGEAWNEQFF.

This clonotype came up a few times. This sequence joins TRBV20-1 and TRBJ2-2, with a tentative D call TRBD2 (6 bases). The V end was cut by 6 bases, the J end by 2 bases, with 16 bases between. The CDR3 is 15 residues long. Germline values: CDR1 DFQATT, CDR2 SNEGSKA (reference sequence). The CDR3 protein is CSAPGGRINTGELFF. The CDR3 DNA reads TGCAGTGCCCCTGGGGGGAGAATAAACACCGGGGAGCTGTTTTTT.

This sequence joins TRBV10-1 and TRBJ2-2; a weak D match, TRBD2 (6 bases). Looked up from germline, CDR1 is WNHNN and CDR2 is SYGVQD (reference sequence). Trimming pared 6 bases from V and 3 bases from J, leaving 17 bases between. The CDR3 spans 16 residues. The CDR3 sequence is CASSLGDPGDTGELFF. DNA for the CDR3: TGCGCCAGCAGCCTCGGGGACCCGGGGGACACCGGGGAGCTGTTTTTT.

In this sample, this clonotype turned up a few times. This CDR3 is CASSQDKDGIDEQFF. The CDR3 DNA is TGCGCCAGCAGCCAAGATAAGGACGGGATAGATGAGCAGTTCTTC. The rearrangement uses TRBV4-1 and TRBJ2-1, with a possible D match to TRBD2 (5 bases). The V and J ends lost 0 bases and 8 bases respectively, with 14 bases between them. The CDR3 contains 15 residues. Germline CDR1 reads MGHRA; CDR2 reads YSYEKL.

The table lists this clonotype with a few counts. The chain recombines TRBV3-1 with TRBJ2-5; the match to TRBD2 covers 7 bases. Losses at the gene ends were 1 base for V and 5 bases for J; bases not matched to a gene: 7. Germline-derived CDR1 and CDR2 are LGHDT and YNNKEL (reference sequence). There are 15 residues in the CDR3. The CDR3 loop reads CASSQASREGETQYF. DNA for the CDR3: TGTGCCAGCAGCCAAGCCAGTAGGGAGGGTGAGACCCAGTACTTC.

This clonotype was observed at least ten times. V and J are TRBV7-9 and TRBJ2-5; the match to TRBD2 covers 7 bases. CDR3 length: 14 residues. The junction had 3 bases not matched to a gene; V was cut back by 3 bases and J by 2 bases. Germline CDR1 reads SEHNR; CDR2 reads FQNEAQ (reference sequence). The CDR3 nucleotides read TGTGCCAGCAGCTTGGGGAGGGAGCAAGAGACCCAGTACTTC. Its protein product is CASSLGREQETQYF.

This clonotype was detected many times. This chain uses TRBV5-5 with TRBJ1-5; no definite D call. Looked up from germline, CDR1 is SGHKS and CDR2 is YYEKEE (reference sequence). The ends were cut back, 4 bases at V and 7 bases at J, with 18 bases in the middle. The length of the CDR3 is 15 residues. The DNA of the CDR3 is TGTGCCAGCAGCCTCGCCGGCGAGGGAGGGCAGCCCCAGCATTTT. Translating it yields CASSLAGEGGQPQHF.

Ten or more counts support this clonotype. A junction end diverges from the germline sequence, so it may reflect a read error. CDR3 region: CASSPLQSGGGEQYF. In nucleotides, the CDR3 is TGTGCTAGCAGCCCCCTGCAGAGCGGAGGGGGCGAGCAGTACTTC. J is TRBJ2-7 and V is TRBV7-7, with D possibly being TRBD1 or TRBD2 (6 bases each). Germline V gives CDR1 SSHAT, CDR2 FNYEAQ (reference sequence). The CDR3 sequence is 15 residues long.

This clonotype appeared a few times. This chain uses TRBV29-1 with TRBJ2-7, with TRBD1 as a possible D gene (6 bases). V lost 6 bases and J lost 0, with 9 bases in between. The germline V gene encodes CDR1 SQVTM and CDR2 ANQGSEA. This CDR3 region has 12 residues. The DNA of the CDR3 is TGCAGCGTGACAGGTAACTCCTACGAGCAGTACTTC. It codes for CSVTGNSYEQYF.

This chain connects TRBV20-1 to TRBJ1-1, with D unresolved. CDR3 length: 10 amino acids. Germline V gene lookup returns CDR1 DFQATT and CDR2 SNEGSKA (reference sequence). V dropped 7 bases and J dropped 6 bases, with 9 bases sitting between them. The CDR3 region is CSVELPEAFF. The CDR3 coding sequence is TGCAGTGTCGAGTTACCTGAAGCTTTCTTT.

This clonotype was counted ten times or more. This sequence joins TRBV3-1 and TRBJ2-7; D might be TRBD1 or TRBD2, each matching 5 bases. V lost 2 bases to trimming and J lost 2 bases, with 13 bases between them. Germline CDR1 is LGHDT and CDR2 is YNNKEL (reference sequence). The CDR3 covers 15 residues. This CDR3 reads CASSQFGDPAYEQYF. DNA of the CDR3: TGTGCCAGCAGCCAATTTGGGGACCCGGCCTACGAGCAGTACTTC.

This clonotype was counted between two and nine times. The J gene is TRBJ1-2, the V gene TRBV5-1; D may be TRBD1 (5 bases). This CDR3 has 11 residues. The germline V gene encodes CDR1 SGHRS and CDR2 YFSETQ. The V gene lost 8 bases and the J gene lost 2 bases, with 7 bases spanning the gap. In DNA, the CDR3 is TGCGCCAGTTGGGACAACTATGGCTACACCTTC. This translates into CASWDNYGYTF.

This clonotype has a count of ten or more. The rearrangement links TRBV4-2 to TRBJ2-1; D unresolved. The germline V gene has CDR1 LGHNA and CDR2 YNFKEQ. CDR3 length: 11 residues. The V gene lost 0 bases and the J gene lost 10 bases, with 4 bases spanning the gap. The chain's CDR3 is CASSQEKEQFF. The CDR3 DNA reads TGTGCCAGCAGCCAAGAGAAAGAGCAGTTCTTC.

V gene TRBV4-1 combines with J gene TRBJ1-1, with no clear D. The CDR3 loop spans 17 amino acids. Germline loops: CDR1 MGHRA, CDR2 YSYEKL. Trimming took off 4 bases at V and 6 bases at J, with 24 bases between the two ends. CDR3 nucleotides: TGCGCCAGCAGCCCCCCGACTAAGGGCAGGTACGTTCCTGAAGCTTTCTTT. Encoded protein: CASSPPTKGRYVPEAFF.

This clonotype has only a few counts. The chain carries TRBV5-1 and TRBJ1-5; D is unclear. Germline-derived CDR1 and CDR2 are SGHRS and YFSETQ. V gave up 3 bases and J gave up 4 bases, with 8 bases separating them. The CDR3 totals 13 residues. The CDR3 nucleotides read TGCGCCAGCAGCTACGACGGGAATCAGCCCCAGCATTTT. Protein: CASSYDGNQPQHF.

The chain carries TRBV29-1 and TRBJ2-5, with a possible D match to TRBD1 (7 bases). The CDR3 contains 13 residues. V was shortened by 7 bases and J by 4 bases, with 16 bases between the two germline ends. The germline CDR1 and CDR2 sequences are SQVTM and ANQGSEA. CDR3 region: CSAGTQGGETQYF. CDR3 nucleotide sequence: TGCAGCGCCGGAACCCAGGGGGGAGAGACCCAGTACTTC.

The chain couples TRBV20-1 to TRBJ2-2; TRBD2 is a possible D gene (6 bases). The V gene lost 1 base and the J gene lost 0 bases, with 15 bases spanning the gap. Germline values: CDR1 DFQATT, CDR2 SNEGSKA (reference sequence). CDR3 size: 17 residues. The CDR3, as DNA: TGCAGTGCTAGAGGAAGTATACTAGCAGCGAACACCGGGGAGCTGTTTTTT. This translates into CSARGSILAANTGELFF.

The chain has TRBV5-1 and TRBJ2-2, with 11 bases identical to TRBD2. After removal of 0 bases from V and 5 bases from J, the junction contained 6 bases not matched to a gene. There are 17 residues in the CDR3. Per germline, CDR1 SGHRS and CDR2 YFSETQ. The CDR3 reads CASSLEGLAVITGELFF. The CDR3 nucleotides read TGCGCCAGCAGCTTGGAGGGACTAGCGGTTATTACCGGGGAGCTGTTTTTT.

Turning to this clonotype: A read error may account for a junction end that differs from germline. The chain links TRBV6-5 to TRBJ2-6; possibly TRBD1 for D (5 bases). Germline V gene lookup returns CDR1 MNHEY and CDR2 SVGAGI. This CDR3 has 14 amino acids. The CDR3 region is CASSSSAGANVLSF. In DNA, the CDR3 is TGTGCCAGCAGTTCGAGCGCTGGGGCCAACGTCCTGTCTTTC.

The chain links TRBV3-1 to TRBJ1-2, with D unresolved. Germline V gives CDR1 LGHDT, CDR2 YNNKEL (reference sequence). The length of the CDR3 is 13 residues. The V end lost 0 bases, the J end lost 5 bases, and 7 bases lay between the germline ends. The CDR3 loop reads CASSQDNIYGYTF. The CDR3 region has the DNA TGTGCCAGCAGCCAAGATAACATTTATGGCTACACCTTC.

The V call is TRBV12-5, the J call TRBJ2-2, with D possibly TRBD2 on 5 matching bases. V was clipped by 0 bases and J by 2 bases, with 16 bases between them. The CDR3 loop spans 18 amino acids. Germline values: CDR1 LGHNT, CDR2 FRNRAP. In DNA form, the CDR3 reads TGTGCTAGTGGTTTGGTAATACATGACGAGGGAAACACCGGGGAGCTGTTTTTT. The encoded protein is CASGLVIHDEGNTGELFF.

This chain uses TRBV20-1 with TRBJ1-4; D is undetermined. CDR3 length: 18 amino acids. Germline lookup yields CDR1 DFQATT and CDR2 SNEGSKA (reference sequence). The V and J ends lost 4 bases and 0 bases respectively, with 21 bases between them. The CDR3 DNA reads as TGCAGTGCTACTCCCCAGCATAGGCAGCTTGCAACTAATGAAAAACTGTTTTTT. Protein sequence: CSATPQHRQLATNEKLFF.

The CDR3, as DNA: TGTGCCAGCAGTGAAGGAGGAGGATCTAGCACAGATACGCAGTATTTT. This translates into CASSEGGGSSTDTQYF. The chain uses TRBV2 and TRBJ2-3; perhaps TRBD2 as D (5 bases). Looked up from germline, CDR1 is SNHLY and CDR2 is FYNNEI. Trimming stripped 1 base from V and 0 bases from J, with 11 bases between. The CDR3 covers 16 residues.